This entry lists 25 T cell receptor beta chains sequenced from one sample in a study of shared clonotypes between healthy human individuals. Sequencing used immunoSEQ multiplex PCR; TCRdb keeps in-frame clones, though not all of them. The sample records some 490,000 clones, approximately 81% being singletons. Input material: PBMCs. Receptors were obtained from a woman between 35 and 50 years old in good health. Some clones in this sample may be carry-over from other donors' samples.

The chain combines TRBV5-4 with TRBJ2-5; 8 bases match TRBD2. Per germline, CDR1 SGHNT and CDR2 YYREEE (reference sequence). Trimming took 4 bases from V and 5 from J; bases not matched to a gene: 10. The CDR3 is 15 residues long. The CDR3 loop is CASSRGGSGKETQYF. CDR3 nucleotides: TGTGCCAGCAGCCGCGGGGGGAGTGGTAAGGAGACCCAGTACTTC.

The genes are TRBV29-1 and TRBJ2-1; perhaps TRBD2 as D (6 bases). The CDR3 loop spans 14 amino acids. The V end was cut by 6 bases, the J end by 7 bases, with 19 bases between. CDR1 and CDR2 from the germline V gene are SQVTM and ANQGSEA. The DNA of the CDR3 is TGCAGCGTCGGTCCGGCTGGGGGAGGAAATGAGCAGTTCTTC. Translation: CSVGPAGGGNEQFF.

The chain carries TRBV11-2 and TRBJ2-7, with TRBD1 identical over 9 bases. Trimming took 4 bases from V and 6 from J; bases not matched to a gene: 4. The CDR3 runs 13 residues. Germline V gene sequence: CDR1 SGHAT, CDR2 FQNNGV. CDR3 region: CASSSDRGGEQYF. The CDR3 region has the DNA TGTGCCAGCAGCTCGGACAGGGGCGGCGAGCAGTACTTC.

The CDR3 nucleotides read TGTGCCAGCAGCCAAGGGTCCACAGGGATGGGTAGCCAAGAGACCCAGTACTTC. This encodes CASSQGSTGMGSQETQYF. V usage is TRBV4-2 and J usage is TRBJ2-5, with D maybe TRBD1 (6 bases). Germline lookup yields CDR1 LGHNA and CDR2 YNFKEQ. V shed 1 base and J shed 1 base, with 19 bases lying between them. The CDR3 runs to 18 residues.

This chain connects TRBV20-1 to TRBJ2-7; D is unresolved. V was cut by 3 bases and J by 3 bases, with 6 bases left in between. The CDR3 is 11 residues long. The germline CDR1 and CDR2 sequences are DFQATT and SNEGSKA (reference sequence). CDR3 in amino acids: CSASQDYEQYF. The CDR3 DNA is TGCAGTGCTAGTCAGGACTACGAGCAGTACTTC.

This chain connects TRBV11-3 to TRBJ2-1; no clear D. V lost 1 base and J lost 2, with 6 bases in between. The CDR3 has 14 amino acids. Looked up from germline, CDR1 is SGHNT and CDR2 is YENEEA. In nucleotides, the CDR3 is TGTGCCAGCAGCTTAGGGGATACCTACAATGAGCAGTTCTTC. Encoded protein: CASSLGDTYNEQFF.

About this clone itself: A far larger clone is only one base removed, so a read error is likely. The CDR3 DNA reads TGCGCCAGCAGCTTAGACAGGGAGGAGCAGCCCCAGCATTTT. Translating it yields CASSLDREEQPQHF. The chain recombines TRBV5-1 with TRBJ1-5, with 7 bases identical to TRBD1. This CDR3 spans 14 amino acids. CDR1 is SGHRS and CDR2 is YFSETQ in the germline V gene. After removal of 2 bases from V and 7 bases from J, the junction contained 6 bases not matched to a gene.

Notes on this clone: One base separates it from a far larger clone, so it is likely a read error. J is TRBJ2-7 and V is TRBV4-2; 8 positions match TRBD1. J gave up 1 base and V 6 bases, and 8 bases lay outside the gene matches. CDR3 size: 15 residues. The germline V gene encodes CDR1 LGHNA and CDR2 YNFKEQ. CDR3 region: CASRDGQGESYEQYF. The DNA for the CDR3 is TGTGCCAGCAGGGATGGACAGGGTGAATCCTACGAGCAGTACTTC.

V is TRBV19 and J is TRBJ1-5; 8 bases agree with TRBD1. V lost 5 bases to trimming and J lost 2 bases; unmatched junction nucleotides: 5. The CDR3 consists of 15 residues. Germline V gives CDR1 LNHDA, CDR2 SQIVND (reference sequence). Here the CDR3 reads CASSGTGGGNQPQHF. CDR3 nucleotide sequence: TGTGCCAGTAGTGGTACAGGGGGAGGCAATCAGCCCCAGCATTTT. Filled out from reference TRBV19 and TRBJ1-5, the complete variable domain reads DGGITQSPKYLFRKEGQNVTLSCEQNLNHDAMYWYRQDPGQGLRLIYYSQIVNDFQKGDIAEGYSVSREKKESFPLTVTSAQKNPTAFYLCASSGTGGGNQPQHFGDGTRLSIL.

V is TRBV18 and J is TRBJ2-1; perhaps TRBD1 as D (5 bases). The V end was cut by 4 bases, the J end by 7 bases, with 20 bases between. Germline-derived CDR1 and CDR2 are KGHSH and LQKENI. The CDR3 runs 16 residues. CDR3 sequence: CASSRRIPAAGNEQFF. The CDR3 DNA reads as TGTGCCAGCTCACGGAGAATACCAGCTGCAGGGAATGAGCAGTTCTTC.

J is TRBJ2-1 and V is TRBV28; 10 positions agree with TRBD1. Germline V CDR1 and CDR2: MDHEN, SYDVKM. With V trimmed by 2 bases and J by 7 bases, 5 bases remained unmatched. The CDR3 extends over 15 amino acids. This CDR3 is CASSLGTGVQNEQFF. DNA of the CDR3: TGTGCCAGCAGTTTAGGGACAGGGGTACAGAATGAGCAGTTCTTC.

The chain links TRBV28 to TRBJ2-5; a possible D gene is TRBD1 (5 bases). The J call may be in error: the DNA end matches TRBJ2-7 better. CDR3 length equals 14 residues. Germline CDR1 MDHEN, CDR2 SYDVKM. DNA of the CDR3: TGTGCCAGCAGCTCCAAGGCAGGGCCCTACGAGCAGTACTTC. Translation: CASSSKAGPYEQYF.

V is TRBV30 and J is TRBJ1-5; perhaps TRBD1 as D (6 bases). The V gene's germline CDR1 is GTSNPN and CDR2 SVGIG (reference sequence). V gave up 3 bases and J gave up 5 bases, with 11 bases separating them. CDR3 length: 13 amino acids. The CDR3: CAWSRGGDQPQHF. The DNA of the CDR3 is TGTGCCTGGAGCAGGGGAGGCGATCAGCCCCAGCATTTT.

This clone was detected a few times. DNA for the CDR3: TGTGCCACCCGACAGGGTGAAGAAAAACTGTTTTTT. As protein: CATRQGEEKLFF. The chain links TRBV10-3 to TRBJ1-4; 7 positions match TRBD1. Germline V gene lookup returns CDR1 ENHRY and CDR2 SYGVKD. V lost 10 bases to trimming and J lost 8 bases; unmatched junction nucleotides: 7. The CDR3 covers 12 residues.

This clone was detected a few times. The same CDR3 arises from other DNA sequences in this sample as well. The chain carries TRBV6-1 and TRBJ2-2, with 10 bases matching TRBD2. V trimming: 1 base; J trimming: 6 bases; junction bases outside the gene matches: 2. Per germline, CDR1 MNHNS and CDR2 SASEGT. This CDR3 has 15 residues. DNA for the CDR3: TGTGCCAGCAGTGAAGGGCTAGCGGGAGCCGGGGAGCTGTTTTTT. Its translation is CASSEGLAGAGELFF.

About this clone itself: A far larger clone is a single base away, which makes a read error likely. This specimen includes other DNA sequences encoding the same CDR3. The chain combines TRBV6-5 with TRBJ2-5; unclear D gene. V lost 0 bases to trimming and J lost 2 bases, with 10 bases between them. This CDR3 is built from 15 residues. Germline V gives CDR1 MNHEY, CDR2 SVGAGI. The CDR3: CASSYSEAGQETQYF. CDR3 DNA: TGTGCCAGCAGTTACTCAGAGGCAGGACAAGAGACCCAGTACTTC.

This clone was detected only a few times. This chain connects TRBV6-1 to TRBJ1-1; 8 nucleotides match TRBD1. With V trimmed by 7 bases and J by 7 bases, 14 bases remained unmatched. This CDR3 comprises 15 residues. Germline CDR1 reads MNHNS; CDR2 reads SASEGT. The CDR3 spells CASTLPGQVKDEAFF. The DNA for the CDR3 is TGTGCCAGCACCCTACCGGGACAGGTGAAGGATGAAGCTTTCTTT.

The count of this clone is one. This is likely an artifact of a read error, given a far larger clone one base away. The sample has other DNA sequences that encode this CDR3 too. The CDR3 loop reads CASGRQGDYGYTF. CDR3 sequence (DNA): TGCGCCAGCGGCCGACAGGGGGACTATGGCTACACCTTC. The V gene is TRBV10-2, the J gene TRBJ1-2, with 9 bases identical to TRBD1. CDR3 length: 13 amino acids. Germline values: CDR1 WSHSY, CDR2 SAAADI. With 8 bases clipped from V and 3 bases from J, the junction kept 4 bases outside the gene matches.

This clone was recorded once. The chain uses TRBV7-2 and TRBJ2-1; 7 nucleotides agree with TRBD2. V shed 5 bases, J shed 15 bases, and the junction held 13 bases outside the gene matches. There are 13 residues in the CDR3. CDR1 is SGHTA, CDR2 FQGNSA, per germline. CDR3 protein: CASSRAPGGRWFF. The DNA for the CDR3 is TGTGCCAGCAGCCGAGCCCCCGGGGGGAGATGGTTCTTC.

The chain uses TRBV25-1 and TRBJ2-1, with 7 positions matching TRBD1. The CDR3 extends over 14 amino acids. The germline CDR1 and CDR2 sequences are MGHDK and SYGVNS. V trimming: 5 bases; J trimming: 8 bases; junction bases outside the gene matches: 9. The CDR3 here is CASSTRQGADEQFF. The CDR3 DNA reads TGTGCCAGCAGTACGAGACAGGGAGCAGATGAGCAGTTCTTC.

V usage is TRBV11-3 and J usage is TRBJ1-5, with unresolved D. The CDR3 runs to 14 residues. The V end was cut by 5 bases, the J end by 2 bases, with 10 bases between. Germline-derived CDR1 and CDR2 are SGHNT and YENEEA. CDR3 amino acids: CASSTDVGNQPQHF. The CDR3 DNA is TGTGCCAGCAGCACGGACGTAGGCAATCAGCCCCAGCATTTT.

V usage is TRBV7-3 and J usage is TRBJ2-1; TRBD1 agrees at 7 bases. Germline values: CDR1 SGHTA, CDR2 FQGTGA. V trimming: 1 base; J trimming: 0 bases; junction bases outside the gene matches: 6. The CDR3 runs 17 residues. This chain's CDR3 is CASSLRDSPSSYNEQFF. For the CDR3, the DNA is TGTGCCAGCAGCTTAAGGGACAGCCCGAGCTCCTACAATGAGCAGTTCTTC.

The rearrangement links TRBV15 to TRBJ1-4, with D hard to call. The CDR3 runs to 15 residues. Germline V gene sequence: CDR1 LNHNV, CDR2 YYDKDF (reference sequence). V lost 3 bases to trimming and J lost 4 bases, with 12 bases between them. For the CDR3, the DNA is TGTGCCACCAGCAGGGGAGAAGGAGATAATGAAAAACTGTTTTTT. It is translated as CATSRGEGDNEKLFF.

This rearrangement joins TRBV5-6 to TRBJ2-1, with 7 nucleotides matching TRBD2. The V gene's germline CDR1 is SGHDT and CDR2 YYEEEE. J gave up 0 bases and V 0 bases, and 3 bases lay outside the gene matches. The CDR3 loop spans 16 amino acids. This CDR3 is CASSLVGGASYNEQFF. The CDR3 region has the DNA TGTGCCAGCAGCTTGGTGGGAGGGGCCTCCTACAATGAGCAGTTCTTC.

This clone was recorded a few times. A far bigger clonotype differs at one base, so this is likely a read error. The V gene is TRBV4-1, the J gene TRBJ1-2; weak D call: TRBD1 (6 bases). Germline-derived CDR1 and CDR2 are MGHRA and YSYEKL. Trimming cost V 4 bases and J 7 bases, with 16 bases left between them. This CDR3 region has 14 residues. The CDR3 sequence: CASSLEPQGFGYTF. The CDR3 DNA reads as TGCGCCAGCAGCCTGGAGCCACAGGGTTTTGGCTACACCTTC.